This TCR beta chain came from a study of T-cell memory formation after mild COVID-19. CDR1 and CDR2 (germline): SNHLY, FYNNEI. V dropped 8 bases and J dropped 5; count of bases not matched to a gene: 10. This CDR3 comprises 16 residues. 5'RACE, which relied on constant-segment primers, yielded TCR alpha and TCR beta cDNA libraries carrying sample barcodes and UMIs. TCRdb reprocessed the 5' RACE reads via MiXCR and lists one record per CDR3 protein. The table has about 560,000 distinct CDR3 sequences, roughly 18% seen once. This rearrangement joins TRBV2 to TRBJ2-3, with 13 bases fitting TRBD2. What was sequenced was PBMCs or a T cell subset sorted from them (not recorded which). This receptor was identified in an adult woman who had mild COVID-19 (a few samples of this study predate the infection). Cell type and time point are not known. CDR3 region: CASRWGTSGVRDTQYF. The CDR3 DNA reads as TGTGCCAGCCGCTGGGGGACTAGCGGGGTTAGAGATACGCAGTATTTT.